Following are 16 T cell receptor beta chains from one sample sequenced in a study of OX40 agonist ivuxolimab in advanced cancers. Clones were sequenced by immunoSEQ multiplex PCR, and TCRdb holds only the in-frame ones, with some missing. Of 68,000 or so clones in the sample, roughly 80% were seen once. Sequenced here: CD4+ or CD8+ T cells sorted from blood, sampled in a trial of the OX40 agonist ivuxolimab. Receptors originate from an adult with an advanced solid tumor such as melanoma, head and neck, liver or kidney cancer.

The V call is TRBV11-2, the J call TRBJ2-7; D is undetermined. The germline V gene encodes CDR1 SGHAT and CDR2 FQNNGV. Trimming stripped 8 bases from V and 1 base from J, with 3 bases between. The CDR3 sequence is 10 residues long. Written as DNA, the CDR3 is TGTGCCAGCGGGTCCTACGAGCAGTACTTC. It translates to CASGSYEQYF.

V usage is TRBV2 and J usage is TRBJ1-5, with D perhaps TRBD1 (5 bases). The CDR3 runs 15 residues. Germline-derived CDR1 and CDR2 are SNHLY and FYNNEI. Trimming took 2 bases from V and 4 from J, leaving 12 bases between them. DNA for the CDR3: TGTGCCAGCAGTGAAAGTGGGGGGGGAAATCAGCCCCAGCATTTT. Protein: CASSESGGGNQPQHF.

This chain uses TRBV6-6 with TRBJ1-3; D gene unclear. The germline CDR1 and CDR2 sequences are MNHNY and SVGAGI (reference sequence). The CDR3 consists of 16 residues. Trimming removed 0 bases at V and 0 bases at J, with 9 bases between. CDR3: CASSYSVRGSGNTIYF. The CDR3 coding sequence is TGTGCCAGCAGTTACTCGGTTCGGGGCTCTGGAAACACCATATATTTT.

The chain has TRBV7-3 and TRBJ2-2; D not certain. The CDR3 contains 15 residues. V lost 2 bases and J lost 2, with 9 bases in between. CDR1 is SGHTA and CDR2 is FQGTGA in the germline V gene. The CDR3 loop is CASSLEGTNTGELFF. In nucleotides, the CDR3 is TGTGCCAGCAGCTTAGAAGGCACTAACACCGGGGAGCTGTTTTTT.

The V call is TRBV19, the J call TRBJ1-1, with D unclear. Trimming took off 3 bases at V and 5 bases at J, with 4 bases between the two ends. Germline V lookup: CDR1 LNHDA, CDR2 SQIVND (reference sequence). This CDR3 region has 11 residues. In DNA form, the CDR3 reads TGTGCCAGTAGTATTGAAACTGAAGCTTTCTTT. Translating it yields CASSIETEAFF.

This clone was picked up one time. The V call is TRBV18, the J call TRBJ2-2; D is tentatively TRBD1 or TRBD2 (5 bases each). The CDR3 is made up of 14 amino acids. From germline, CDR1 is KGHSH and CDR2 LQKENI. Trimming took off 8 bases at V and 1 base at J, with 11 bases between the two ends. The CDR3 is CASTGTVNTGELFF. The DNA of the CDR3 is TGTGCCAGCACCGGGACGGTGAACACCGGGGAGCTGTTTTTT.

The rearrangement uses TRBV4-2 and TRBJ2-1; D is possibly TRBD2 (6 bases). V shed 4 bases and J shed 0 bases, with 10 bases lying between them. This CDR3 is built from 15 residues. Germline values: CDR1 LGHNA, CDR2 YNFKEQ. CDR3 residues: CASSPGLSSYNEQFF. The CDR3 nucleotides read TGTGCCAGCAGCCCGGGACTTAGCTCCTACAATGAGCAGTTCTTC.

The rearrangement joins TRBV11-2 to TRBJ2-4; a possible D gene is TRBD2 (6 bases). Trimming pared 1 base from V and 2 bases from J, leaving 21 bases between. CDR1 SGHAT and CDR2 FQNNGV come from the germline V gene. CDR3 size: 19 residues. CDR3 protein: CASSLVAVWGAGSKNIQYF. The CDR3 bases are TGTGCCAGCAGCTTAGTAGCGGTTTGGGGCGCAGGGTCCAAAAACATTCAGTACTTC.

The chain carries TRBV27 and TRBJ2-1; 10 nucleotides agree with TRBD1. V dropped 6 bases and J dropped 5; count of bases not matched to a gene: 7. The length of the CDR3 is 15 residues. Germline loops: CDR1 MNHEY, CDR2 SMNVEV (reference sequence). As DNA, the CDR3 is TGTGCCAGCAGCCCCGGGACAGGGGTTCACAATGAGCAGTTCTTC. This translates into CASSPGTGVHNEQFF.

CDR3: CASSTNYNEQFF. The CDR3 region has the DNA TGCGCCAGCAGCACCAACTACAATGAGCAGTTCTTC. The chain combines TRBV5-1 with TRBJ2-1, with D unresolved. Germline V gene lookup returns CDR1 SGHRS and CDR2 YFSETQ. This CDR3 spans 12 amino acids. V was shortened by 4 bases and J by 3 bases, with 5 bases between the two germline ends.

The rearrangement joins TRBV28 to TRBJ2-7; no clear D gene. V lost 7 bases to trimming and J lost 2 bases, with 15 bases between them. This CDR3 comprises 14 residues. Germline values: CDR1 MDHEN, CDR2 SYDVKM. This CDR3 reads CASIPPGPAYEQYF. The CDR3 nucleotides read TGTGCCAGCATTCCCCCCGGGCCAGCCTACGAGCAGTACTTC.

V usage is TRBV6-1 and J usage is TRBJ2-1; perhaps TRBD2 as D (6 bases). The length of the CDR3 is 15 residues. V lost 7 bases, J lost 5 bases, and 18 bases lay in between. Germline CDR1 reads MNHNS; CDR2 reads SASEGT. CDR3 amino acids: CASTDRGTLNNEQFF. In DNA form, the CDR3 reads TGTGCCAGCACCGATCGGGGGACGCTAAACAATGAGCAGTTCTTC.

The CDR3 sequence: CASSFQGGNTEAFF. The CDR3, as DNA: TGTGCCAGCAGCTTTCAAGGGGGAAACACTGAAGCTTTCTTT. The V gene is TRBV7-2, the J gene TRBJ1-1; D is perhaps TRBD1 (6 bases). The CDR3 is made up of 14 amino acids. Trimming left V 3 bases short and J 2 bases short, with 10 bases between. Germline values: CDR1 SGHTA, CDR2 FQGNSA.

DNA for the CDR3: TGCGCCAGCAGCTTGACTAGCGGGGGGACTTACGAGCAGTACGTC. Protein: CASSLTSGGTYEQYV. V usage is TRBV5-1 and J usage is TRBJ2-7; 12 bases are shared with TRBD2. V dropped 1 base and J dropped 4; count of bases not matched to a gene: 3. Germline V gene lookup returns CDR1 SGHRS and CDR2 YFSETQ. The CDR3 loop spans 15 amino acids.

The V gene is TRBV5-1, the J gene TRBJ2-3; the match to TRBD2 covers 11 bases. Germline V gene sequence: CDR1 SGHRS, CDR2 YFSETQ. The V gene end was trimmed by 3 bases and the J gene end by 5 bases; junction bases not matched to a gene: 11. The CDR3 contains 17 residues. The CDR3 sequence: CASSSGTSGFPRDTQYF. CDR3 DNA: TGCGCCAGCAGCTCCGGGACTAGCGGATTCCCCCGAGATACGCAGTATTTT.

The genes are TRBV30 and TRBJ2-2, with 10 nucleotides matching TRBD2. CDR3 size: 15 residues. The germline V gene has CDR1 GTSNPN and CDR2 SVGIG (reference sequence). The trim removed 4 bases at V and 0 bases at J, leaving 2 bases unmatched. CDR3 nucleotide sequence: TGTGCCTGGACTAGCGGGGGAACGAACACCGGGGAGCTGTTTTTT. Its protein is CAWTSGGTNTGELFF.